The sequence of this T cell receptor beta chain was determined in a study of vaccination and CD4 T cells after COVID-19. This clonotype was observed once. The antigen is not known. The germline V gene encodes CDR1 DFQATT and CDR2 SNEGSKA (reference sequence). The CDR3 has 14 residues. Trimming cost V 6 bases and J 6 bases, with 20 bases left between them. Treatment meaning: roughly 10-day PBMC culture with coronavirus spike peptide pools or control peptides (ViraFEST assay). At the Johns Hopkins FTIC core, DNA taken from cultured CD4+ T cells was sequenced by way of the Oncomine TCR Beta short-read assay. After culture, CD4+ T cells served as the source for genomic DNA extraction. In TCRdb, the PCR reads were re-called with MiXCR into one record per CDR3 protein. Of 15,000 to 20,000 distinct CDR3 sequences in the sample, approximately 71% were seen once.

Input material: CD4+ T cells from blood, cultured in vitro. The origin of this receptor is a human donor who had recovered from COVID-19. The chain is built from TRBV20-1 and TRBJ1-2; perhaps TRBD1 as D (6 bases). The CDR3 is CSAREGEGGHGYTF. DNA for the CDR3: TGCAGTGCCCGGGAAGGGGAGGGGGGACATGGCTACACCTTC.